The clone carrying this T cell receptor (beta chain) showed up just a few times. The target antigen is unknown. This sample is drawn from a study of blood T cells in healthy people across ages. Study results and limitations: Both higher diversity and more naive CD4+ cells marked long-lived donors when set against aged donors.

The CDR3 extends over 17 amino acids. V lost 0 bases and J lost 4; bases outside the gene matches: 12. Germline-derived CDR1 and CDR2 are DFQATT and SNEGSKA (reference sequence). It was with a sample-barcoded 5' primer and a J-beta primer mix that a second PCR of roughly 7 to 12 cycles was run. Each TCR beta cDNA got a 12-nucleotide random molecular identifier. A single record per CDR3 protein comes from TCRdb applying MiXCR to the 5' RACE reads. The sample records around 870,000 distinct CDR3 sequences, around 30% being singletons. J is TRBJ1-1 and V is TRBV20-1; 9 bases are a match to TRBD1. The TCR originated in a woman of 80 years or more in good health. Sequenced input: blood. The chain's CDR3 is CSARDGRRDRGGTEAFF. CDR3 DNA sequence: TGCAGTGCTAGAGATGGGCGGAGAGACAGGGGGGGCACTGAAGCTTTCTTT.